The 30 T cell receptor beta chains presented below share a single source sample, sequenced in a study of blood T cell repertoires in COVID-19. The assay was immunoSEQ multiplex PCR, and TCRdb's table has in-frame clones only and misses some. The table lists 65,000 or so clones, around 75% of them singletons. The sample consisted of peripheral blood. The receptors shown here come from a human donor in a cohort sampled during active COVID-19.

The chain combines TRBV19 with TRBJ1-1; D remains ambiguous. V lost 4 bases and J 5 bases, leaving 14 bases between the germline ends. The CDR3 is 14 amino acids. Germline V CDR1 and CDR2: LNHDA, SQIVND (reference sequence). CDR3 nucleotides: TGTGCCAGTAGTACCCCGTGGGTCGGGACTGAAGCTTTCTTT. Translation gives CASSTPWVGTEAFF.

This clone was picked up a small number of times. V and J are TRBV15 and TRBJ2-7; 9 bases fit TRBD1. The CDR3 runs 15 residues. Germline-derived CDR1 and CDR2 are LNHNV and YYDKDF (reference sequence). V was pared by 1 base and J by 5 bases, with 6 bases of the junction left unmatched. CDR3 region: CATSRGGTGSHEQYF. The DNA of the CDR3 is TGTGCCACCAGCAGAGGTGGGACAGGGTCCCACGAGCAGTACTTC.

V usage is TRBV11-2 and J usage is TRBJ2-5; 7 nucleotides agree with TRBD2. The CDR3 length is 16 residues. Germline CDR1 reads SGHAT; CDR2 reads FQNNGV. Losses at the gene ends were 1 base for V and 2 bases for J; bases not matched to a gene: 7. This CDR3 is CASSLAKTSRQETQYF. The CDR3 nucleotides read TGTGCCAGCAGCTTAGCCAAGACTAGCCGGCAAGAGACCCAGTACTTC.

This CDR3 reads CASSLVRGTGGLEQYF. The DNA for the CDR3 is TGTGCCAGCAGCTTAGTTAGGGGGACAGGGGGCCTCGAGCAGTACTTC. This sequence joins TRBV7-2 and TRBJ2-7; 12 positions match TRBD1. The trim removed 1 base at V and 6 bases at J, leaving 7 bases unmatched. Germline loops: CDR1 SGHTA, CDR2 FQGNSA. The CDR3 sequence is 16 residues long. Variable domain in full (rest from reference TRBV7-2 and TRBJ2-7): GAGVSQSPSNKVTEKGKDVELRCDPISGHTALYWYRQSLGQGLEFLIYFQGNSAPDKSGLPSDRFSAERTGGSVSTLTIQRTQQEDSAVYLCASSLVRGTGGLEQYFGPGTRLTVT.

The chain is built from TRBV7-8 and TRBJ1-2, with D possibly matching TRBD1 (5 bases). Trimming stripped 0 bases from V and 3 bases from J, with 8 bases between. Looked up from germline, CDR1 is SGHVS and CDR2 is FQNEAQ. The CDR3 is 14 residues long. Written as DNA, the CDR3 is TGTGCCAGCAGCTTAGCCCTGACAGACTATGGCTACACCTTC. As protein: CASSLALTDYGYTF. The whole variable domain, filled in from reference TRBV7-8 and TRBJ1-2, reads GAGVSQSPRYKVAKRGQDVALRCDPISGHVSLFWYQQALGQGPEFLTYFQNEAQLDKSGLPSDRFFAERPEGSVSTLKIQRTQQEDSAVYLCASSLALTDYGYTFGSGTRLTVV.

V gene TRBV6-5 combines with J gene TRBJ2-5; 7 bases are shared with TRBD2. Trimming cost V 6 bases and J 0 bases; bases outside gene matches: 4. Germline CDR1 and CDR2: MNHEY and SVGAGI. CDR3 length: 14 amino acids. The CDR3 protein is CASSLAEYQETQYF. For the CDR3, the DNA is TGTGCCAGCAGCCTAGCGGAGTACCAAGAGACCCAGTACTTC.

The CDR3 DNA follows: TGTGCCAGCAGCTTAGGAGCGGGAGTATCCTTCGAGGATGAGCAGTTCTTC. This translates into CASSLGAGVSFEDEQFF. This rearrangement joins TRBV5-8 to TRBJ2-1; TRBD2 matches 8 bases. Per germline, CDR1 SGHTS and CDR2 YDEGEE. This CDR3 region has 17 residues. With 2 bases clipped from V and 8 bases from J, the junction kept 15 bases outside the gene matches.

The rearrangement links TRBV9 to TRBJ2-5; tentatively, D is TRBD2 (6 bases). In germline, CDR1 is SGDLS, CDR2 YYNGEE. The V end was cut by 0 bases, the J end by 0 bases, with 9 bases between. CDR3 length: 15 residues. The CDR3 protein is CASSVGAGYQETQYF. The CDR3 nucleotides read TGTGCCAGCAGCGTAGGGGCGGGGTACCAAGAGACCCAGTACTTC.

This clone was seen a handful of times. The rearrangement links TRBV2 to TRBJ2-7; D call uncertain. V was cut by 4 bases and J by 1 base, with 11 bases left in between. CDR1 SNHLY and CDR2 FYNNEI come from the germline V gene. The CDR3 totals 14 residues. CDR3 in amino acids: CASSAWYRSYEQYF. The CDR3 DNA reads as TGTGCCAGCAGTGCGTGGTACAGATCCTACGAGCAGTACTTC.

Regarding this clone: Compared with germline, one end of the junction differs, possibly owing to a read error. The V call is TRBV6-1, the J call TRBJ2-1; TRBD2 aligns across 9 bases. There are 15 residues in the CDR3. The germline gives CDR1 MNHNS, CDR2 SASEGT. This chain's CDR3 is CASSKAGGRGNEQFF. In nucleotides, the CDR3 is TGTGCCAGCAGTAAAGCGGGAGGAAGGGGCAATGAGCAGTTCTTC.

This rearrangement joins TRBV5-6 to TRBJ2-7, with TRBD2 identical over 7 bases. The germline V gene has CDR1 SGHDT and CDR2 YYEEEE. The CDR3 covers 13 residues. Trimming removed 4 bases from V and 2 bases from J; junction bases left unmatched: 3. Here the CDR3 reads CASSPGGAYEQYF. DNA of the CDR3: TGTGCCAGCAGCCCGGGGGGTGCCTACGAGCAGTACTTC. Complete variable domain (other parts from reference TRBV5-6 and TRBJ2-7): DAGVTQSPTHLIKTRGQQVTLRCSPKSGHDTVSWYQQALGQGPQFIFQYYEEEERQRGNFPDRFSGHQFPNYSSELNVNALLLGDSALYLCASSPGGAYEQYFGPGTRLTVT.

The chain joins TRBV7-3 to TRBJ1-1, with a weak D call TRBD1 (5 bases). Trimming removed 6 bases from V and 0 bases from J, with 11 bases in between. This CDR3 region has 14 residues. From germline, CDR1 is SGHTA and CDR2 FQGTGA. The CDR3 loop reads CASRYDSMNTEAFF. The CDR3 nucleotides are TGTGCCAGCAGATATGACAGTATGAACACTGAAGCTTTCTTT.

The V call is TRBV5-4, the J call TRBJ2-7; 9 positions agree with TRBD1. The CDR3 consists of 14 residues. CDR1 is SGHNT, CDR2 YYREEE, per germline (reference sequence). V trimming: 2 bases; J trimming: 5 bases; junction bases outside the gene matches: 5. The CDR3 bases are TGTGCCAGCAGCTTACAGGGGGCTTCCGACGAGCAGTACTTC. Amino acids: CASSLQGASDEQYF.

V usage is TRBV2 and J usage is TRBJ2-4, with TRBD2 matching over 8 bases. The germline V gene encodes CDR1 SNHLY and CDR2 FYNNEI. The V gene end was trimmed by 5 bases and the J gene end by 5 bases; junction bases not matched to a gene: 29. This CDR3 comprises 22 residues. This CDR3 is CASSNGRERSVGWRREQNIQYF. For the CDR3, the DNA is TGTGCCAGCAGTAACGGGAGGGAACGGAGTGTGGGGTGGAGGAGGGAGCAAAACATTCAGTACTTC. Full variable domain (missing parts from reference TRBV2 and TRBJ2-4): EPEVTQTPSHQVTQMGQEVILRCVPISNHLYFYWYRQILGQKVEFLVSFYNNEISEKSEIFDDQFSVERPDGSNFTLKIRSTKLEDSAMYFCASSNGRERSVGWRREQNIQYFGAGTRLSVL.

This chain uses TRBV18 with TRBJ1-2; 7 nucleotides align to TRBD1. From germline, CDR1 is KGHSH and CDR2 LQKENI. Germline trimming cut 6 bases from V and 2 bases from J; bases unmatched to any gene: 12. This CDR3 is 16 amino acids long. The CDR3 spells CASSQKLTGFNYGYTF. The CDR3 DNA sequence: TGTGCCAGCTCCCAAAAACTGACAGGGTTCAACTATGGCTACACCTTC.

The chain has TRBV2 and TRBJ1-3, with TRBD1 as a possible D gene (5 bases). CDR3 length: 14 residues. Germline-derived CDR1 and CDR2 are SNHLY and FYNNEI. The V end lost 8 bases, the J end lost 1 base, and 12 bases lay between the germline ends. CDR3 protein: CASLGEGSGNTIYF. The CDR3 DNA reads TGTGCCAGCCTAGGGGAAGGATCTGGAAACACCATATATTTT.

The chain carries TRBV28 and TRBJ2-7, with 8 bases lining up with TRBD1. This CDR3 spans 14 amino acids. The V gene's germline CDR1 is MDHEN and CDR2 SYDVKM. V gave up 7 bases and J gave up 0 bases; unmatched junction bases: 5. CDR3 residues: CASNPQGVSYEQYF. The DNA of the CDR3 is TGTGCCAGCAATCCACAGGGGGTCTCCTACGAGCAGTACTTC.

The rearrangement uses TRBV7-9 and TRBJ1-2, with 11 bases aligning to TRBD1. The CDR3 spans 15 residues. Germline V gene data show CDR1 as SEHNR and CDR2 as FQNEAQ (reference sequence). After removal of 2 bases from V and 6 bases from J, the junction contained 5 bases not matched to a gene. This CDR3 reads CASSLRTGGADGYTF. The CDR3 DNA reads as TGTGCCAGCAGCTTAAGGACAGGGGGCGCAGATGGCTACACCTTC.

Only one count was recorded for this clone. CDR3 in amino acids: CASTDYRVGDEQYF. In nucleotides, the CDR3 is TGTGCCAGCACTGATTACAGGGTCGGGGACGAGCAGTACTTC. The chain couples TRBV2 to TRBJ2-7, with D perhaps matching TRBD1 (6 bases). This CDR3 has 14 residues. Trimming pared 7 bases from V and 5 bases from J, leaving 18 bases between. The germline V gene encodes CDR1 SNHLY and CDR2 FYNNEI.

The V gene is TRBV12-3 or TRBV12-4, the J gene TRBJ1-1; no clear D. The CDR3 length is 12 residues. The V gene lost 3 bases and the J gene lost 6 bases, with 8 bases spanning the gap. The DNA of the CDR3 is TGTGCCAGCAGTTTTGGGCCCCCTGAAGCTTTCTTT. This sequence encodes CASSFGPPEAFF.

The chain combines TRBV5-1 with TRBJ1-2, with 8 bases lining up with TRBD1. The junction had 7 bases not matched to a gene; V was cut back by 1 base and J by 8 bases. This CDR3 has 14 amino acids. Germline V gives CDR1 SGHRS, CDR2 YFSETQ. The CDR3 nucleotides are TGCGCCAGCAGCTTGAGCGAGACAGGGGCAGGCTACACCTTC. This codes for CASSLSETGAGYTF.

In its sample, this clone ranks as medium-sized. V gene TRBV19 combines with J gene TRBJ2-7; possibly TRBD1 for D (6 bases). The CDR3 has 13 amino acids. Trimming took 3 bases from V and 3 from J, leaving 9 bases between them. Germline V lookup: CDR1 LNHDA, CDR2 SQIVND (reference sequence). Here the CDR3 DNA reads TGTGCCAGTAGTATGGACAGAGACTACGAGCAGTACTTC. Translating gives CASSMDRDYEQYF.

V is TRBV7-2 and J is TRBJ1-6; D is ambiguous. V was cut by 5 bases and J by 7 bases, with 6 bases left in between. This CDR3 spans 12 amino acids. CDR1 and CDR2 from the germline V gene are SGHTA and FQGNSA. The CDR3 DNA sequence: TGTGCCAGCAGCACGGTGAATTCACCCCTCCACTTT. It codes for CASSTVNSPLHF.

The genes are TRBV18 and TRBJ2-3, with TRBD2 identical over 9 bases. The CDR3 has 17 amino acids. Germline CDR1 reads KGHSH; CDR2 reads LQKENI. With 1 base clipped from V and 0 bases from J, the junction kept 5 bases outside the gene matches. In DNA, the CDR3 is TGTGCCAGCTCACCACTGCTTGGGACTAGCAGCACAGATACGCAGTATTTT. Translated: CASSPLLGTSSTDTQYF.

In its sample, this clone was seen a few times. In DNA form, the CDR3 reads TGTGCCAGCAGTAATTATTACGAGCAGTACTTC. Amino acids: CASSNYYEQYF. The J gene is TRBJ2-7, the V gene TRBV6-5; D is undetermined. The CDR3 runs to 11 residues. Germline V gene data show CDR1 as MNHEY and CDR2 as SVGAGI. V was clipped by 5 bases and J by 4 bases, with 6 bases between them.

This clone came up once. This chain links TRBV18 with TRBJ2-5; possible D gene TRBD2, 6 bases. The CDR3 has 14 residues. Germline CDR1 is KGHSH and CDR2 is LQKENI. Trimming stripped 6 bases from V and 3 bases from J, with 14 bases between. CDR3 protein: CASSPAGSEETQYF. The CDR3 DNA reads TGTGCCAGCTCCCCGGCCGGGAGTGAAGAGACCCAGTACTTC.

The V and J genes are TRBV10-1 and TRBJ2-1; 7 bases agree with TRBD2. The CDR3 consists of 15 residues. CDR1 and CDR2 from the germline V gene are WNHNN and SYGVQD (reference sequence). Trimming cost V 0 bases and J 2 bases; bases outside gene matches: 1. This chain's CDR3 is CASSESGGAYNEQFF. Written as DNA, the CDR3 is TGCGCCAGCAGTGAGTCTGGGGGGGCCTACAATGAGCAGTTCTTC.

The chain carries TRBV18 and TRBJ1-6; D is unclear. Germline CDR1 and CDR2: KGHSH and LQKENI. Trimming took off 3 bases at V and 9 bases at J, with 15 bases between the two ends. There are 15 residues in the CDR3. The CDR3 protein is CASSPPGLGTSPLHF. The CDR3 region has the DNA TGTGCCAGCTCACCGCCCGGTCTTGGTACTTCACCCCTCCACTTT. Using reference TRBV18 and TRBJ1-6 for the parts outside the CDR3, the full variable domain is NAGVMQNPRHLVRRRGQEARLRCSPMKGHSHVYWYRQLPEEGLKFMVYLQKENIIDESGMPKERFSAEFPKEGPSILRIQQVVRGDSAAYFCASSPPGLGTSPLHFGNGTRLTVT.

This clone has only one observation. This chain uses TRBV7-3 with TRBJ2-2, with D possibly TRBD2 on 6 matching bases. Germline CDR1 and CDR2: SGHTA and FQGTGA. This CDR3 region has 15 residues. The ends were cut back, 2 bases at V and 7 bases at J, with 14 bases in the middle. The CDR3 DNA reads as TGTGCCAGCAGCTTAGCGGGACCCGGCGGCGGGGAGCTGTTTTTT. It codes for CASSLAGPGGGELFF.

This clone appeared a few times. This sequence joins TRBV12-2 and TRBJ1-1. TRBV12-2 is termed a pseudogene. The CDR3 sequence is 16 residues long. CDR3 DNA sequence: TGTGCAAGTCGCTTACCGGCCGGGGTAACGAACACTGAAGCTTTCTTT. It codes for CASRLPAGVTNTEAFF.